One T cell receptor beta chain is described in this entry. The entry originates in a study of radiation and T cells in renal cell carcinoma. The CDR3 contains 15 residues. Germline lookup yields CDR1 MRHNA and CDR2 SNTAGT. Trimming took 6 bases from V and 5 from J; bases not matched to a gene: 12. Clones were read by immunoSEQ multiplex PCR, and TCRdb kept only the in-frame ones, dropping some. The sample consists of around 70,000 clones, 82% of them appearing once. Noted time point: blood 2 weeks post-SBRT. Indicated treatment: 15 Gy SBRT to primary tumor, nephrectomy 4 weeks later. Radiation-treated patients gave blood at baseline, week 2 and week 4.

This specimen consisted of blood, obtained from a patient whose treatment included radiotherapy and nephrectomy. The chain carries TRBV6-4 and TRBJ1-2; 7 bases fit TRBD1. This receptor was obtained from a man in his fifties or sixties with renal cell carcinoma. The CDR3 region has the DNA TGTGCCAGCAGCCCCGAGAGGGGGCGATTTTATGGCTACACCTTC. Protein product: CASSPERGRFYGYTF.